The present entry profiles one T cell receptor beta chain with its context. The antigen is unknown. This specimen belongs to a study of cytomegalovirus exposure and HLA in healthy donors. PCR involved 60 Vbeta and 13 Jbeta primers. Only in-frame clones appear in the TCRdb table, and some are missing; sequencing was by immunoSEQ multiplex PCR. This repertoire shows 130,000 or so clones, more than 60% found once; its top ten account for less than 2%. CDR1 is GTSNPN, CDR2 SVGIG, per germline (reference sequence). The length of the CDR3 is 14 residues. V lost 2 bases and J 7 bases, leaving 14 bases between the germline ends. Regarding the study as a whole: A later analysis showed TCR association rates differing by HLA locus, peaking at DRB1 and lowest at HLA-C. Looking again later, the authors saw that most CMV-associated TCR beta chains seemed HLA-restricted. Indistinguishability led to the exclusion of some V segments, TRBV6-2 and TRBV6-3 included. Most subjects' HLA-A and HLA-B alleles were reportedly predicted from TCR beta sequences.

The sequence was collected from a woman younger than 35 in good health and CMV-seronegative. The V and J genes are TRBV30 and TRBJ1-4, with a possible D match to TRBD1 (5 bases). The material sequenced was PBMCs. The CDR3 sequence is CAWSRGGAGEKLFF. The CDR3 nucleotides are TGTGCCTGGAGTCGCGGGGGAGCGGGTGAAAAACTGTTTTTT.